Below are 30 T cell receptor beta chains sequenced from a single sample in a study of T cell clonotyping in hematopoietic cell transplantation. The time point was: recipient sample about 28 days before transplant, after cytoreduction. The assay was immunoSEQ multiplex PCR, and TCRdb's table has in-frame clones only and misses some. The sample contains around 28,000 clones, 82% of which appear only once. The material sequenced was peripheral blood mononuclear cells, taken before stem cell transplant. The receptor set was obtained from a man in his forties or fifties with acute myeloid leukemia. Some clones in this sample may be carry-over from other donors' samples.

V is TRBV27 and J is TRBJ2-7, with D hard to call. This CDR3 comprises 14 residues. Germline lookup yields CDR1 MNHEY and CDR2 SMNVEV (reference sequence). V was pared by 0 bases and J by 0 bases, with 6 bases between. The CDR3 DNA is TGTGCCAGCAGTTTATCTTTCACCTCCTACGAGCAGTACTTC. Residues: CASSLSFTSYEQYF.

The V call is TRBV6-6, the J call TRBJ2-5; possible D gene TRBD2, 7 bases. Germline lookup yields CDR1 MNHNY and CDR2 SVGAGI (reference sequence). The CDR3 runs to 14 residues. V was trimmed by 6 bases and J by 5 bases, leaving 16 bases between them. CDR3 nucleotides: TGTGCCAGCAGACCCCGGGGGGCAGGGGAGACCCAGTACTTC. It yields the protein CASRPRGAGETQYF.

The chain has TRBV5-6 and TRBJ1-5, with D uncertain. CDR1 is SGHDT, CDR2 YYEEEE, per germline. The CDR3 runs 15 residues. Trimming pared 4 bases from V and 0 bases from J, leaving 11 bases between. The CDR3 here is CASSRYRDSNQPQHF. CDR3 DNA sequence: TGTGCCAGCAGCAGATACCGGGATAGCAATCAGCCCCAGCATTTT.

With respect to this clone: One junction end does not reproduce the germline sequence, and a read error may be involved. This chain links TRBV11-3 with TRBJ2-3, with D possibly TRBD1 on 6 matching bases. CDR1 is SGHNT and CDR2 is YENEEA in the germline V gene. The CDR3 runs 13 residues. CDR3 sequence (DNA): TGTGCCAGCAGCGCCCGGGACACACATACGCAGTATTTT. This codes for CASSARDTHTQYF.

The chain links TRBV5-4 to TRBJ2-2, with a possible D match to TRBD2 (5 bases). CDR3 size: 15 residues. V was clipped by 2 bases and J by 6 bases, with 14 bases between them. The germline V gene has CDR1 SGHNT and CDR2 YYREEE (reference sequence). This CDR3 is CASSFAAVEAGELFF. The DNA of the CDR3 is TGTGCCAGCAGCTTTGCAGCGGTGGAGGCCGGGGAGCTGTTTTTT.

The chain couples TRBV30 to TRBJ1-5; maybe TRBD1 (6 bases). V was shortened by 1 base and J by 5 bases, with 12 bases between the two germline ends. Germline assignment: CDR1 GTSNPN and CDR2 SVGIG (reference sequence). CDR3 size: 14 residues. CDR3 sequence reads: CAWSGRGGYQPQHF. CDR3 DNA: TGTGCCTGGAGTGGTAGAGGGGGGTATCAGCCCCAGCATTTT.

V usage is TRBV5-6 and J usage is TRBJ2-5; D is undetermined. In germline, CDR1 is SGHDT, CDR2 YYEEEE. The V end lost 5 bases, the J end lost 0 bases, and 2 bases lay between the germline ends. This CDR3 spans 11 amino acids. CDR3 DNA: TGTGCCAGCAGTTACCAAGAGACCCAGTACTTC. Protein sequence: CASSYQETQYF.

The chain links TRBV5-1 to TRBJ1-1, with TRBD1 matching over 8 bases. This CDR3 has 13 amino acids. The germline CDR1 and CDR2 sequences are SGHRS and YFSETQ. The trim removed 0 bases at V and 10 bases at J, leaving 5 bases unmatched. The DNA of the CDR3 is TGCGCCAGCAGCTTGGCCCAGGGGGCGGGAGCTTTCTTT. Translating gives CASSLAQGAGAFF.

This clone was detected only once. The chain couples TRBV7-2 to TRBJ2-5, with unresolved D. Germline V CDR1 and CDR2: SGHTA, FQGNSA. The CDR3 is made up of 12 amino acids. Deletions cut 1 base from V and 6 bases from J, with 6 bases between. This CDR3 is CASSLGAKTQYF. The CDR3 DNA reads TGTGCCAGCAGCTTAGGGGCAAAGACCCAGTACTTC.

This chain links TRBV6-6 with TRBJ2-5; D is possibly TRBD1 or TRBD2 (7 bases each). Germline V gene sequence: CDR1 MNHNY, CDR2 SVGAGI (reference sequence). The CDR3 is 14 residues long. The germline V and J ends were trimmed by 5 bases and 4 bases, with 14 bases remaining between them. The chain's CDR3 is CASSQGGTVETQYF. CDR3 bases: TGTGCCAGCAGTCAGGGGGGGACAGTAGAGACCCAGTACTTC.

This clone was recorded a few times. The gene calls are TRBV11-3 and TRBJ1-2; D remains unclear. The CDR3 is 14 amino acids. The germline CDR1 and CDR2 sequences are SGHNT and YENEEA. V lost 0 bases and J lost 4, with 9 bases in between. CDR3 in amino acids: CASSLEGQSYGYTF. The CDR3 bases are TGTGCCAGCAGCTTAGAAGGCCAGTCCTATGGCTACACCTTC.

The gene calls are TRBV7-3 and TRBJ2-3, with TRBD1 as a possible D gene (6 bases). This CDR3 comprises 14 residues. V lost 5 bases and J 4 bases, leaving 13 bases between the germline ends. Germline V gives CDR1 SGHTA, CDR2 FQGTGA. The DNA of the CDR3 is TGTGCCAGCAGCCCAGGGGCAGGGTCAGATACGCAGTATTTT. This encodes CASSPGAGSDTQYF.

This chain joins TRBV10-3 and TRBJ1-5; no firm D call. V was pared by 3 bases and J by 5 bases, with 8 bases between. The CDR3 length is 13 residues. Per germline, CDR1 ENHRY and CDR2 SYGVKD. The CDR3 DNA sequence: TGTGCCATCAGTGATAGGGTCGATCAGCCCCAGCATTTT. Protein sequence: CAISDRVDQPQHF.

The chain recombines TRBV28 with TRBJ2-6; perhaps D is TRBD1 or TRBD2 (5 bases each). CDR1 and CDR2 from the germline V gene are MDHEN and SYDVKM. This CDR3 is 18 amino acids long. V was cut by 6 bases and J by 0 bases, with 18 bases left in between. This CDR3 reads CASRTAGAELSGANVLTF. The CDR3 bases are TGTGCCAGCAGGACCGCCGGGGCCGAACTCTCTGGGGCCAACGTCCTGACTTTC.

The gene calls are TRBV6-5 and TRBJ1-5, with 8 bases fitting TRBD1. V lost 5 bases and J lost 3; bases outside the gene matches: 6. Germline loops: CDR1 MNHEY, CDR2 SVGAGI. This CDR3 has 15 amino acids. The CDR3 sequence: CASSPRDRINQPQHF. Here the CDR3 DNA reads TGTGCCAGCAGTCCGAGGGACAGGATCAATCAGCCCCAGCATTTT.

The J gene is TRBJ2-6, the V gene TRBV27; TRBD1 matches 7 bases. Germline CDR1 MNHEY, CDR2 SMNVEV (reference sequence). V dropped 7 bases and J dropped 2; count of bases not matched to a gene: 5. The CDR3 totals 15 residues. CDR3 DNA: TGTGCCAGCAACCCCGGGACAGCTGGGGCCAACGTCCTGACTTTC. It encodes CASNPGTAGANVLTF.

V is TRBV7-8 and J is TRBJ2-3; D may be TRBD2 (6 bases). Germline CDR1 and CDR2: SGHVS and FQNEAQ. The germline V and J ends were trimmed by 2 bases and 2 bases, with 14 bases remaining between them. There are 16 residues in the CDR3. In DNA form, the CDR3 reads TGTGCCAGCAGCTTATTACGTGGGAGGCACACAGATACGCAGTATTTT. This translates into CASSLLRGRHTDTQYF.

This chain connects TRBV7-3 to TRBJ2-1; 10 bases fit TRBD1. The CDR3 is 14 residues long. Germline V gene sequence: CDR1 SGHTA, CDR2 FQGTGA. V trimming: 5 bases; J trimming: 8 bases; junction bases outside the gene matches: 6. The CDR3 bases are TGTGCCAGCAGCCCGGACAGGGGGGGTCATGAGCAGTTCTTC. Amino acids: CASSPDRGGHEQFF.

V gene TRBV29-1 combines with J gene TRBJ2-2; no clear D. Trimming cost V 7 bases and J 4 bases, with 16 bases left between them. Germline V CDR1 and CDR2: SQVTM, ANQGSEA. The CDR3 length is 14 residues. This CDR3 is CSAHFEITTGELFF. As DNA, the CDR3 is TGCAGCGCCCATTTTGAAATTACCACCGGGGAGCTGTTTTTT.

The chain has TRBV25-1 and TRBJ2-4; the D is unclear. Germline V gene lookup returns CDR1 MGHDK and CDR2 SYGVNS. V was clipped by 5 bases and J by 13 bases, with 15 bases between them. The CDR3 has 12 amino acids. The CDR3 DNA sequence: TGTGCCAGCAGTAACATCGTGGTTGGGCAGTACTTC. Encoded protein: CASSNIVVGQYF.

The genes are TRBV6-1 and TRBJ2-3; the D is unclear. This CDR3 has 15 residues. CDR1 and CDR2 from the germline V gene are MNHNS and SASEGT. V was clipped by 7 bases and J by 2 bases, with 16 bases between them. The CDR3 nucleotides are TGTGCCAGCATAGACATATTGGGGTACACAGATACGCAGTATTTT. Translating gives CASIDILGYTDTQYF.

This chain links TRBV25-1 with TRBJ2-3, with D unclear. Germline V lookup: CDR1 MGHDK, CDR2 SYGVNS. The CDR3 spans 14 residues. Trimming left V 4 bases short and J 4 bases short, with 12 bases between. CDR3 amino acids: CASSAGNPADTQYF. DNA for the CDR3: TGTGCCAGCAGTGCCGGAAATCCTGCAGATACGCAGTATTTT.

On this clone itself: Relative to the germline gene, one junction end is altered; a read error may explain this. This sequence joins TRBV6-1 and TRBJ2-7, with D unresolved. CDR1 is MNHNS and CDR2 is SASEGT in the germline V gene. This CDR3 has 14 residues. CDR3 in amino acids: CASSEKGFSDEQYF. The CDR3 region has the DNA TGTGCCAGCAGTGAAAAGGGCTTCTCCGACGAGCAGTACTTC.

This chain joins TRBV30 and TRBJ1-2; 7 bases fit TRBD1. The V gene's germline CDR1 is GTSNPN and CDR2 SVGIG (reference sequence). Trimming removed 3 bases from V and 8 bases from J; junction bases left unmatched: 12. The CDR3 loop spans 14 amino acids. CDR3 DNA sequence: TGTGCCTGGAGCGTAGTCCCGGGACAGAGCGGCTACACCTTC. Its translation is CAWSVVPGQSGYTF.

The V and J genes are TRBV9 and TRBJ1-2, with a tentative D call TRBD1 (5 bases). In germline, CDR1 is SGDLS, CDR2 YYNGEE. V lost 7 bases and J 8 bases, leaving 15 bases between the germline ends. The CDR3 spans 12 residues. CDR3 in amino acids: CASGGTWKGYTF. In nucleotides, the CDR3 is TGTGCCAGCGGGGGTACGTGGAAGGGCTACACCTTC.

This chain uses TRBV30 with TRBJ1-1, with a possible D match to TRBD1 (5 bases). The CDR3 is 13 amino acids. Trimming took 5 bases from V and 0 from J, leaving 10 bases between them. The germline V gene has CDR1 GTSNPN and CDR2 SVGIG (reference sequence). CDR3 DNA: TGTGCCTGGTCGGGGGGAATGAACACTGAAGCTTTCTTT. It translates to CAWSGGMNTEAFF. Combining the CDR3 with reference TRBV30 and TRBJ1-1 gives the whole variable domain SQTIHQWPATLVQPVGSPLSLECTVEGTSNPNLYWYRQAAGRGLQLLFYSVGIGQISSEVPQNLSASRPQDRQFILSSKKLLLSDSGFYLCAWSGGMNTEAFFGQGTRLTVV.

V gene TRBV4-2 combines with J gene TRBJ2-5, with D perhaps matching TRBD1 (5 bases). Trimming left V 0 bases short and J 5 bases short, with 10 bases between. This CDR3 is built from 14 residues. The V gene's germline CDR1 is LGHNA and CDR2 YNFKEQ. The CDR3 is CASSQDLGRETQYF. Here the CDR3 DNA reads TGTGCCAGCAGCCAAGATCTGGGGCGGGAGACCCAGTACTTC.

The genes are TRBV6-5 and TRBJ2-7; D might be TRBD1 or TRBD2, each matching 6 bases. CDR1 is MNHEY, CDR2 SVGAGI, per germline. The CDR3 contains 14 residues. Trimming removed 7 bases at V and 0 bases at J, with 13 bases between. The CDR3 loop is CASTTGASSYEQYF. CDR3 nucleotides: TGTGCCAGCACCACGGGGGCGAGCTCCTACGAGCAGTACTTC.

This clone was counted a few times. V usage is TRBV7-9 and J usage is TRBJ2-5; 13 nucleotides align to TRBD2. CDR3 length: 15 amino acids. The germline CDR1 and CDR2 sequences are SEHNR and FQNEAQ (reference sequence). V shed 5 bases and J 5 bases; nucleotides not matched to a gene: 5. This CDR3 reads CASSLTSGRAETQYF. Here the CDR3 DNA reads TGTGCCAGCAGCCTCACTAGCGGGAGGGCGGAGACCCAGTACTTC.

This chain joins TRBV6-5 and TRBJ1-5; possibly TRBD1 for D (6 bases). Germline values: CDR1 MNHEY, CDR2 SVGAGI. V was cut by 0 bases and J by 8 bases, with 11 bases left in between. This CDR3 is built from 14 residues. This chain's CDR3 is CASSYSGAGEPQHF. The CDR3, as DNA: TGTGCCAGCAGTTACTCGGGGGCGGGGGAGCCCCAGCATTTT.